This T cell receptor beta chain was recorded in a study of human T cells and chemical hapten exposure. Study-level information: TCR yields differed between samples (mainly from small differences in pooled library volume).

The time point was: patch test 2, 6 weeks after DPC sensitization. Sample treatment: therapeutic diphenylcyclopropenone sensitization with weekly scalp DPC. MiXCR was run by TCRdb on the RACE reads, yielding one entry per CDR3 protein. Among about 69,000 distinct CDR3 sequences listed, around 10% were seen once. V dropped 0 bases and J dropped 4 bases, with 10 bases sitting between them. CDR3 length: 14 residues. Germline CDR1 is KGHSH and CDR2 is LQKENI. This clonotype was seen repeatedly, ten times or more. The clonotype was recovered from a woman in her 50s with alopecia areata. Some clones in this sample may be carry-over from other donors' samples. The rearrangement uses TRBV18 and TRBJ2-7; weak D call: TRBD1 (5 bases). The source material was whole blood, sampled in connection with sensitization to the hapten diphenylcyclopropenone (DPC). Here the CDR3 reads CASSPPSRTYEQYF. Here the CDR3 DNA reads TGTGCCAGCTCACCACCTTCAAGGACATACGAGCAGTACTTC.